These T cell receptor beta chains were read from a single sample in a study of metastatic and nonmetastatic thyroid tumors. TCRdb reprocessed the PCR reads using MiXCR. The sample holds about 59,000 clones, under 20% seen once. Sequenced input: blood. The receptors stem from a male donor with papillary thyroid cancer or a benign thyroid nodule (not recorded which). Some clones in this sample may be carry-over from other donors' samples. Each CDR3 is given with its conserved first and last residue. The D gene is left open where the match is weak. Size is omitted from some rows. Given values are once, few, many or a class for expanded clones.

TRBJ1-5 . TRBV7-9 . CASIHDRAGLPQHF TGTGCCAGCATCCATGACCGTGCGGGTTTGCCCCAGCATTTT
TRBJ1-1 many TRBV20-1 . CSARRGGGTEAFF TGCAGTGCTAGAAGGGGTGGAGGGACTGAAGCTTTCTTT
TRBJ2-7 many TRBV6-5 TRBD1 CASSYSTGGYEQYF TGTGCCAGCAGTTACTCGACAGGGGGCTACGAGCAGTACTTC
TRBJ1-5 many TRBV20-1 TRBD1 CSAWDSYSNQPQHF TGCAGTGCTTGGGACAGTTATAGCAATCAGCCCCAGCATTTT
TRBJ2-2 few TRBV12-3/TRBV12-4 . CASSLARGGAYTGELFF TGTGCCAGCAGTTTAGCAAGAGGGGGGGCCTATACCGGGGAGCTGTTTTTT
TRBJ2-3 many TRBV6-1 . CASSDQGGLTTGTQYF TGTGCCAGCAGTGATCAAGGCGGACTAACCACGGGGACGCAGTATTTT
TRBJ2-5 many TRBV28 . CASSLGRIQETQYF TGTGCCAGCAGTTTGGGACGGATACAAGAGACCCAGTACTTC
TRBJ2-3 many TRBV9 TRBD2 CASGGGRNTDTQYF TGTGCCAGCGGGGGAGGGCGGAACACAGATACGCAGTATTTT
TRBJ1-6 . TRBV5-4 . CSSSPQAVFGNSPLHF TGTTCCAGCAGCCCCCAGGCAGTGTTCGGTAATTCACCCCTCCACTTT
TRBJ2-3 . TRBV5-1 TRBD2 CASSFPTSGSTDTQYF TGCGCCAGCAGCTTCCCGACTAGCGGGAGCACAGATACTCAGTATTTT
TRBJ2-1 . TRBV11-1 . CASSFGQRPVNEQFF TGTGCCAGCAGCTTTGGACAGCGGCCCGTCAATGAGCAGTTCTTC
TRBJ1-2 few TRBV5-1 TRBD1 CASSLEQGYSYGYTF TGCGCCAGCAGCCTTGAACAGGGGTATTCCTATGGCTACACCTTC
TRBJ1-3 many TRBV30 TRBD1 CAWADRVNGNTIYF TGTGCCTGGGCTGACAGGGTTAATGGAAACACCATATATTTT
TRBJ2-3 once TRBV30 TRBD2 CAWSAGLAGMAHTDTQYF TGTGCCTGGAGTGCAGGACTAGCGGGTATGGCCCACACAGATACGCAGTATTTT
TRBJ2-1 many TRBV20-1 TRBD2 CSAIPRLAGGRGEQFF TGCAGTGCTATACCCCGACTAGCGGGGGGGCGGGGCGAGCAGTTCTTC
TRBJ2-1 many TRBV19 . CASSNGSSYNEQFF TGTGCCAGTAGTAACGGGAGCTCCTACAATGAGCAGTTCTTC
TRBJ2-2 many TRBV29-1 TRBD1 CSVGQGVGTGELFF TGCAGCGTTGGACAGGGGGTTGGCACCGGGGAGCTGTTTTTT
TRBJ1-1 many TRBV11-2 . CASSLSGTEAFF TGTGCCAGCAGCTTATCCGGCACTGAAGCTTTCTTT
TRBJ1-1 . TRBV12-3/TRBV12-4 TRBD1 CARSSQGKTEAFF TGTGCCAGAAGTTCACAGGGGAAGACTGAAGCTTTCTTT
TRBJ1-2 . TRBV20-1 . CSAREGVRSEGYTF TGCAGTGCTAGAGAGGGGGTCCGATCGGAAGGCTACACCTTC
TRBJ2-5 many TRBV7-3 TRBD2 CASSSGTSGGETQYF TGTGCCAGCAGCTCCGGGACTAGCGGGGGCGAGACCCAGTACTTC
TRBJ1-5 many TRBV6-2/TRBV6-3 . CASSYGSNQPQHF TGTGCCAGCAGTTACGGGAGCAATCAGCCCCAGCATTTT
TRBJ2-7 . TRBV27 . CASKKSRDSYEQYF TGTGCCAGCAAGAAGTCTAGAGACTCCTACGAGCAGTACTTC
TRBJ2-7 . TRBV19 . CASIPRISGQPSYEQYF TGTGCCAGTATCCCAAGAATTTCCGGACAGCCAAGCTACGAGCAGTACTTC
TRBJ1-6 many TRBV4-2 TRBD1 CASSPGTANSPLHF TGTGCCAGCAGCCCCGGGACAGCCAATTCACCCCTCCACTTT
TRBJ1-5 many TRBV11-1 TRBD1 CASSPTGTGSNQPQHF TGTGCCAGCAGTCCGACTGGGACAGGGAGCAATCAGCCCCAGCATTTT
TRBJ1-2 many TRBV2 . CASTFGGGPYGYTF TGTGCCAGCACCTTCGGGGGCGGGCCCTATGGCTACACCTTC
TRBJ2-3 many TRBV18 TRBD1 CASSPGTGVADTQYF TGTGCCAGCTCACCCGGGACAGGGGTGGCAGATACGCAGTATTTT
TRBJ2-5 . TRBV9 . CASSGLSGPRETQYF TGTGCCAGCAGCGGTCTATCGGGGCCCCGCGAGACCCAGTACTTC
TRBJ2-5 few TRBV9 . CASSPSGRKETQYF TGTGCCAGCAGCCCCTCTGGTCGTAAAGAGACCCAGTACTTC
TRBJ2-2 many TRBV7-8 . CASSLGQWGELFF TGTGCCAGCAGCTTAGGACAATGGGGGGAGCTGTTTTTT
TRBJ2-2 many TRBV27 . CASSLGVSNTGELFF TGTGCCAGCAGTTTAGGGGTCTCGAACACCGGGGAGCTGTTTTTT
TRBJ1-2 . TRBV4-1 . CASSQGLRGHGVSNYGYTF TGCGCCAGCAGCCAAGGGCTTCGGGGACACGGGGTGAGTAACTATGGCTACACCTTC
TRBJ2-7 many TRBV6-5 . CASSYTSTGNSYEQYF TGTGCCAGCAGTTACACTTCGACAGGCAACTCCTACGAGCAGTACTTC
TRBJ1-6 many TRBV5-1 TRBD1 CASSGGTAVYNSPLHF TGCGCCAGCAGCGGTGGGACAGCGGTCTATAATTCACCCCTCCACTTT
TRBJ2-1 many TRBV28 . CASSITGPRDNEQFF TGTGCCAGCAGCATCACGGGACCGAGGGACAATGAGCAGTTCTTC
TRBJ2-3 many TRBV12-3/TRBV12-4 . CASSLVTETSTDTQYF TGTGCCAGCAGTTTAGTGACGGAAACTAGCACAGATACGCAGTATTTT
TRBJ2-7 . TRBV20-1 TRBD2 CSATWRMTSVLYEQYF TGCAGTGCTACCTGGAGGATGACTAGCGTGTTGTACGAGCAGTACTTC
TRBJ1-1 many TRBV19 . CASSIGPNTEAFF TGTGCCAGTAGTATTGGCCCGAACACTGAAGCTTTCTTT
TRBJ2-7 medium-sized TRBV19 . CASSMGNEQYF TGTGCCAGTAGTATGGGGAACGAGCAGTACTTC
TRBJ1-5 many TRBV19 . CASSTMDGSNQPQHF TGTGCCAGTAGTACCATGGACGGGAGCAATCAGCCCCAGCATTTT
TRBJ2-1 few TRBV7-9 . CASSLVQVSVF TGTGCCAGCAGCTTAGTGCAGGTTAGTGTCTTC
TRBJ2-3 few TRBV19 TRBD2 CASSVLAGADTQYF TGTGCCAGTAGTGTGTTAGCGGGAGCGGATACGCAGTATTTT
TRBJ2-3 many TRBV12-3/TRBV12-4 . CASSIPTEKNTDTQYF TGTGCCAGCAGTATTCCGACAGAGAAAAACACAGATACGCAGTATTTT
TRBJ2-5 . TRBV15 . CATRGNQETQYF TGTGCCACCCGGGGGAACCAAGAGACCCAGTACTTC
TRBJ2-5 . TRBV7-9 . CAIKSGRETQYF TGTGCCATCAAATCAGGGCGAGAGACCCAGTACTTC
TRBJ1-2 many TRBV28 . CASSLSAYGYTF TGTGCCAGCAGTTTATCAGCCTATGGCTACACCTTC
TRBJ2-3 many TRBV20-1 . CSAGSPGVLTDTQYF TGCAGTGCTGGGAGCCCAGGGGTATTGACAGATACGCAGTATTTT
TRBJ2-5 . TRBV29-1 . CSVSTGTRPQETQYF TGCAGCGTTTCGACTGGGACCCGCCCCCAAGAGACCCAGTACTTC
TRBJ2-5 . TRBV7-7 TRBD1 CASSLDGTGNETQYF TGTGCTAGCAGCTTAGACGGGACAGGTAATGAGACCCAGTACTTC
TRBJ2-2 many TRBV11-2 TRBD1 CASSPVRGRRTGELFF TGTGCCAGCAGCCCGGTTAGGGGGCGCCGGACCGGGGAGCTGTTTTTT
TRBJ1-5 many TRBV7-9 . CASSRDFSNQPQHF TGTGCCAGCAGCCGGGACTTTAGCAATCAGCCCCAGCATTTT
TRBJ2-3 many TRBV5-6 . CASSTTALRGDTQYF TGTGCCAGCAGCACTACTGCGCTAAGAGGAGATACGCAGTATTTT
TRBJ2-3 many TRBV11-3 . CASSRQGTDTQYF TGTGCCAGCAGCCGACAGGGCACAGATACGCAGTATTTT
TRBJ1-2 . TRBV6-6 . CAISYSGDPLGYGYTF TGTGCCATCAGTTATTCGGGCGACCCTTTGGGCTATGGCTACACCTTC
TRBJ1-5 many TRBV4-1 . CASSQDGTGYQTFNQPQHF TGCGCCAGCAGCCAAGACGGTACAGGGTATCAGACTTTCAATCAGCCCCAGCATTTT